These 8 T cell receptor beta chains were all obtained from the same sample, sequenced in a study of blood T cell repertoires in COVID-19. Repertoires were generated with immunoSEQ multiplex PCR, while TCRdb's copy carries only in-frame clones and drops some. Of 120,000 to 150,000 clones listed, 80% to 90% are singletons. The source material was peripheral blood. All receptors come from a human donor in a cohort sampled during active COVID-19.

The chain has TRBV19 and TRBJ1-5; 7 bases fit TRBD1. The length of the CDR3 is 16 residues. CDR1 and CDR2 (germline): LNHDA, SQIVND (reference sequence). The V and J ends lost 3 bases and 5 bases, in that order; junction bases with no gene match: 10. The CDR3 region has the DNA TGTGCCAGTAGTATTGGCGGCAGGGGGTATGATCAGCCCCAGCATTTT. It encodes CASSIGGRGYDQPQHF.

The rearrangement uses TRBV6-2 or TRBV6-3 and TRBJ2-2; 9 bases line up with TRBD1. Germline V gives CDR1 MNHEY, CDR2 SVGEGT. The length of the CDR3 is 17 residues. With V trimmed by 2 bases and J by 4 bases, 8 bases remained unmatched. CDR3: CASSYPGTGILTGELFF. In nucleotides, the CDR3 is TGTGCCAGCAGTTACCCAGGGACAGGGATCCTCACCGGGGAGCTGTTTTTT.

The chain joins TRBV5-1 to TRBJ2-5; D might be TRBD2 (6 bases). Trimming removed 4 bases at V and 0 bases at J, with 16 bases between. Germline loops: CDR1 SGHRS, CDR2 YFSETQ. The CDR3 is 16 amino acids. The DNA of the CDR3 is TGCGCCAGCAGCGCCTCCAGCGGGTGGTACCAAGAGACCCAGTACTTC. Its translation: CASSASSGWYQETQYF.

This chain connects TRBV6-4 to TRBJ2-2, with D maybe TRBD1 (5 bases). The CDR3 spans 16 residues. In germline, CDR1 is MRHNA, CDR2 SNTAGT. The V gene lost 4 bases and the J gene lost 0 bases, with 12 bases spanning the gap. CDR3 loop: CASSALSTANTGELFF. Written as DNA, the CDR3 is TGTGCCAGCAGTGCACTGTCGACAGCGAACACCGGGGAGCTGTTTTTT.

This chain connects TRBV15 to TRBJ1-1; D ambiguous. V lost 1 base and J 4 bases, leaving 7 bases between the germline ends. Germline V gene lookup returns CDR1 LNHNV and CDR2 YYDKDF (reference sequence). The CDR3 has 13 amino acids. The CDR3 is CATSRGSVTEAFF. Here the CDR3 DNA reads TGTGCCACCAGCAGAGGCAGTGTCACTGAAGCTTTCTTT. Based on the CDR3 plus reference TRBV15 and TRBJ1-1, the full variable domain is DAMVIQNPRYQVTQFGKPVTLSCSQTLNHNVMYWYQQKSSQAPKLLFHYYDKDFNNEADTPDNFQSRRPNTSFCFLDIRSPGLGDTAMYLCATSRGSVTEAFFGQGTRLTVV.

The J gene is TRBJ2-7, the V gene TRBV28; D not certain. V was pared by 3 bases and J by 0 bases, with 15 bases between. This CDR3 has 16 residues. The germline gives CDR1 MDHEN, CDR2 SYDVKM. The DNA of the CDR3 is TGTGCCAGCAGTTTCCCCCCTCTAGGAAGCTCCTACGAGCAGTACTTC. Its protein is CASSFPPLGSSYEQYF. Drawing the rest from reference TRBV28 and TRBJ2-7, the complete variable domain is DVKVTQSSRYLVKRTGEKVFLECVQDMDHENMFWYRQDPGLGLRLIYFSYDVKMKEKGDIPEGYSVSREKKERFSLILESASTNQTSMYLCASSFPPLGSSYEQYFGPGTRLTVT.

V gene TRBV19 combines with J gene TRBJ2-3; TRBD2 agrees at 7 bases. Germline CDR1 and CDR2: LNHDA and SQIVND (reference sequence). The junction had 14 bases not matched to a gene; V was cut back by 5 bases and J by 6 bases. CDR3 size: 16 residues. The CDR3 loop reads CASSEARWGGADTQYF. In nucleotides, the CDR3 is TGTGCCAGTAGTGAGGCGAGGTGGGGAGGGGCGGATACGCAGTATTTT.

The chain employs TRBV7-9 and TRBJ1-4, with D hard to call. Germline lookup yields CDR1 SEHNR and CDR2 FQNEAQ (reference sequence). The V end was cut by 3 bases, the J end by 8 bases, with 7 bases between. This CDR3 region has 12 residues. CDR3 DNA: TGTGCCAGCAGCTTTGACACAGAAAAACTGTTTTTT. This codes for CASSFDTEKLFF.